This TCR beta chain stems from a study of post-analysis software for immune sequencing data. In its sample, this clonotype was seen a few times. Its antigen is unidentified. Study-level results: TRBV5-6, TRBV5-1 and TRBV20-1 were among about 5 TRBV segments more frequent in patients than controls. Comparison with controls showed significantly lower normalized Chao1 diversity in multiple sclerosis patients.

The CDR3 consists of 14 residues. V shed 7 bases and J shed 6 bases, with 18 bases lying between them. The germline V gene encodes CDR1 MNHEY and CDR2 SVGEGT. Researchers reported that TCR beta cDNA libraries carried unique molecular identifiers. TCRdb reanalysed the PCR reads using MiXCR and keeps one entry per CDR3 protein. The sample consists of some 260,000 distinct CDR3 sequences, approximately 34% of them appearing once. The sample taken for sequencing was blood. The clonotype comes from a girl aged 10-17 years with multiple sclerosis. The rearrangement joins TRBV6-2 or TRBV6-3 to TRBJ1-1; D may be TRBD1 (6 bases). The CDR3 here is CASTLTGGAAEAFF. For the CDR3, the DNA is TGTGCCAGCACCCTCACGGGGGGGGCGGCTGAAGCTTTCTTT.